Listed below are T cell receptor beta chains from one sample, sequenced in a study of graft-versus-host responses after intestinal transplantation. Sequencing was performed with immunoSEQ multiplex PCR; in TCRdb, only in-frame clones are kept and a portion is missing. The sample shows about 40,000 clones, about 90% of them seen only once. Specimen: PBMCs, collected about 330 days after intestinal transplant. Receptors originate from a human patient who received an intestinal transplant, so some T cells may come from the graft donor. Both conserved end residues are part of each CDR3.

V gene,J gene,CDR3 protein
TRBV19,TRBJ2-5,CASTKTGYGTQYF
TRBV7-2,TRBJ2-1,CASSLGEGLVNSNEQFF
TRBV6-1,TRBJ2-1,CASSDRVRWVHEQFF
TRBV28,TRBJ2-7,CASSSGQGGLYEQYF
TRBV6-5,TRBJ1-6,CASSYGGRGSPLHF
TRBV5-5,TRBJ2-5,CASSVPKDVYQETQYF
TRBV23-1,TRBJ2-7,CASSTRWTVDSYEQYF
TRBV6-5,TRBJ2-1,CASSYSRADEQFF
TRBV19,TRBJ1-6,CASRPNSYNSPLHF
TRBV29-1,TRBJ2-1,CSKFHAGEQFF